Listed here are 29 T cell receptor beta chains from one sample, sequenced in a study of T cells in Graves' hyperthyroidism and ophthalmopathy. TCR beta CDR3 sequences were amplified from RNA transcripts. First-round RT-PCR with HTBI primers amplified the TCR CDR3 region. MiXCR was run by TCRdb on the multiplex PCR reads, yielding one entry per CDR3 protein. The sample has about 700,000 distinct CDR3 sequences, 45% seen once. The sample taken for sequencing was peripheral blood or thyroid tissue (not recorded which). The receptors here all came from an adult man with Graves' disease, either hyperthyroidism or ophthalmopathy (not recorded which).

As regards this clonotype: Possible read error: a much larger clone is one base away. This chain connects TRBV7-9 to TRBJ1-1; D not resolved. Germline V gives CDR1 SEHNR, CDR2 FQNEAQ (reference sequence). The CDR3 is 14 residues long. The CDR3 DNA sequence: TGTGCCAGCAGCTTAGGGGTGTACAACACTGAAGCTTCCTTT. This codes for CASSLGVYNTEASF.

V gene TRBV7-6 combines with J gene TRBJ1-3, with D uncertain. Germline V gene data show CDR1 as SGHVS and CDR2 as FNYEAQ. Between the trimmed V and J ends, which lost 4 bases and 2 bases, there was a span of 12 bases. The CDR3 consists of 15 residues. DNA for the CDR3: TGTGCCAGCAGCTACGGATCTGCTGCTGGAAACACCATATATTTT. It encodes CASSYGSAAGNTIYF.

The rearrangement links TRBV2 to TRBJ2-5, with D perhaps assigned TRBD1 or TRBD2 (5 bases each). V shed 6 bases and J shed 5 bases, with 19 bases lying between them. CDR3 length: 15 amino acids. CDR1 SNHLY and CDR2 FYNNEI come from the germline V gene. The CDR3 nucleotides are TGTGCCAGCAGCCAGCCGGGGACGGCCGGGGAGACCCAGTACTTC. Translation gives CASSQPGTAGETQYF.

This rearrangement joins TRBV10-3 to TRBJ1-5; no reliable D call. Deletions cut 3 bases from V and 3 bases from J, with 9 bases between. Germline values: CDR1 ENHRY, CDR2 SYGVKD. This CDR3 comprises 14 residues. CDR3 in DNA: TGTGCCATCAGTGACCTCGGGAACAATCAGCCCCAGCATTTT. Translated: CAISDLGNNQPQHF.

As DNA, the CDR3 is TGCGCCAGCAGGCGGGACAGGGGGAACGAGCAGTACTTC. Amino acids: CASRRDRGNEQYF. The V gene is TRBV5-1, the J gene TRBJ2-7; 11 nucleotides match TRBD1. Germline V CDR1 and CDR2: SGHRS, YFSETQ. The CDR3 is 13 residues long. After removal of 5 bases from V and 5 bases from J, the junction contained 3 bases not matched to a gene. The full variable domain, its missing parts supplied by reference TRBV5-1 and TRBJ2-7, is KAGVTQTPRYLIKTRGQQVTLSCSPISGHRSVSWYQQTPGQGLQFLFEYFSETQRNKGNFPGRFSGRQFSNSRSEMNVSTLELGDSALYLCASRRDRGNEQYFGPGTRLTVT.

This clonotype showed up many times. The CDR3 region is CASSDEGGETEAFF. The DNA for the CDR3 is TGTGCCAGCAGTGACGAGGGGGGGGAGACTGAAGCTTTCTTT. The chain is built from TRBV2 and TRBJ1-1; D perhaps matches TRBD1 (6 bases). CDR3 length equals 14 residues. V dropped 3 bases and J dropped 5 bases, with 13 bases sitting between them. Germline loops: CDR1 SNHLY, CDR2 FYNNEI.

The sample holds many counts of this clonotype. The V and J genes are TRBV7-9 and TRBJ1-2; 12 bases fit TRBD1. The CDR3 length is 15 residues. Germline CDR1 SEHNR, CDR2 FQNEAQ (reference sequence). V was pared by 6 bases and J by 6 bases, with 8 bases of the junction left unmatched. Here the CDR3 reads CASSPGTGGRDGYTF. The CDR3 region has the DNA TGTGCCAGCAGTCCAGGGACAGGGGGCAGAGATGGCTACACCTTC.

This clonotype showed up just once. The chain employs TRBV20-1 and TRBJ2-6, with D tentatively TRBD1 or TRBD2 (5 bases each). The V gene lost 3 bases and the J gene lost 2 bases, with 14 bases spanning the gap. Germline loops: CDR1 DFQATT, CDR2 SNEGSKA (reference sequence). The CDR3 contains 16 residues. DNA of the CDR3: TGCAGTGCTAGTGATGGCAGGGACCCTGGGGCCAACGTCCTGACTTTC. This encodes CSASDGRDPGANVLTF.

V is TRBV7-9 and J is TRBJ2-7; D possibly corresponds to TRBD2 (6 bases). CDR1 is SEHNR, CDR2 FQNEAQ, per germline (reference sequence). V was shortened by 5 bases and J by 4 bases, with 27 bases between the two germline ends. The CDR3 is 18 amino acids. CDR3 coding DNA: TGTGCCAGCAGCCAAGTCCCGCTAGCTGCGGGACGTTTATACGAGCAGTACTTC. It is translated as CASSQVPLAAGRLYEQYF.

In regard to this clonotype: A single base separates this from a much larger clone, so it may be a read error. The chain carries TRBV10-2 and TRBJ1-1; the D is unclear. In germline, CDR1 is WSHSY, CDR2 SAAADI. CDR3 size: 11 residues. This CDR3 is CVSSKGLEAFF. CDR3 sequence (DNA): TGCGTCAGCAGCAAGGGCCTTGAAGCTTTCTTT.

This clonotype appeared many times. The gene calls are TRBV7-9 and TRBJ2-7, with D hard to call. V lost 5 bases and J 3 bases, leaving 8 bases between the germline ends. The CDR3 is 12 amino acids. The V gene's germline CDR1 is SEHNR and CDR2 FQNEAQ (reference sequence). The CDR3 region is CASSPGFYEQYF. Written as DNA, the CDR3 is TGTGCCAGCAGCCCAGGATTCTACGAGCAGTACTTC.

About this clonotype: A read error may explain this, as a much larger clone is one base away. The CDR3 protein is CSAEGNEQYF. The DNA of the CDR3 is TGCAGTGCTGAGGGAAACGAGCAGTACTTC. The V gene is TRBV20-1, the J gene TRBJ2-7; weak D call: TRBD2 (5 bases). V shed 5 bases and J shed 5 bases, with 7 bases lying between them. CDR1 DFQATT and CDR2 SNEGSKA come from the germline V gene (reference sequence). The CDR3 has 10 amino acids.

The chain couples TRBV2 to TRBJ2-6; 8 bases line up with TRBD1. V dropped 5 bases and J dropped 1; count of bases not matched to a gene: 4. Germline assignment: CDR1 SNHLY and CDR2 FYNNEI. This CDR3 region has 16 residues. For the CDR3, the DNA is TGTGCCAGCAGTCCGCGGACAGGGTCTGGGGCCAACGTCCTGACTTTC. Protein product: CASSPRTGSGANVLTF.

The rearrangement links TRBV29-1 to TRBJ1-2, with 7 positions matching TRBD1. CDR3 length equals 15 residues. Germline lookup yields CDR1 SQVTM and CDR2 ANQGSEA. V dropped 2 bases and J dropped 5; count of bases not matched to a gene: 11. CDR3 coding DNA: TGCAGCGTTGAAACAGGGACAGAGTACACATATGGCTACACCTTC. It codes for CSVETGTEYTYGYTF.

This clonotype was detected once. A read error may explain this, as a much larger clone is one base away. The chain couples TRBV7-6 to TRBJ2-5; 10 bases are shared with TRBD2. Germline CDR1 is SGHVS and CDR2 is FNYEAQ. The CDR3 is 15 amino acids. The CDR3 is CASSRSGGTQETQHF. The CDR3 nucleotides are TGTGCCAGCAGCCGTAGCGGGGGGACACAAGAGACCCAGCACTTC.

The chain recombines TRBV6-5 with TRBJ2-7, with D hard to call. Germline loops: CDR1 MNHEY, CDR2 SVGAGI. This CDR3 comprises 13 residues. V was pared by 0 bases and J by 4 bases, with 7 bases between. The CDR3, as DNA: TGTGCCAGCAGTTACTCGATTGGATACGAGCAGTACTTC. This sequence encodes CASSYSIGYEQYF.

The chain links TRBV24-1 to TRBJ2-7; possibly TRBD1 for D (6 bases). Trimming removed 4 bases from V and 7 bases from J, with 13 bases in between. This CDR3 has 13 residues. CDR1 KGHDR and CDR2 SFDVKD come from the germline V gene. The CDR3 region is CATSDSGQEEQYF. CDR3 sequence (DNA): TGTGCCACCAGTGACTCGGGACAAGAAGAGCAGTACTTC.

This clonotype appeared a single time. The genes are TRBV7-3 and TRBJ2-7, with 9 nucleotides matching TRBD2. The length of the CDR3 is 16 residues. The germline V gene has CDR1 SGHTA and CDR2 FQGTGA. Trimming removed 5 bases from V and 3 bases from J; junction bases left unmatched: 11. The CDR3 sequence is CASSQSSSGADYEQYF. In DNA, the CDR3 is TGTGCCAGCAGCCAATCATCTAGCGGGGCCGACTACGAGCAGTACTTC.

The chain recombines TRBV10-3 with TRBJ1-1; D is undetermined. The germline V gene has CDR1 ENHRY and CDR2 SYGVKD. The CDR3 has 12 residues. V was pared by 5 bases and J by 2 bases, with 6 bases between. Here the CDR3 reads CAISRPNTEAFF. The CDR3 nucleotides are TGTGCCATCAGTCGGCCAAACACTGAAGCTTTCTTT.

The gene calls are TRBV20-1 and TRBJ1-4, with 8 bases aligning to TRBD1. V lost 6 bases and J lost 1; bases outside the gene matches: 10. The CDR3 runs 16 residues. The germline gives CDR1 DFQATT, CDR2 SNEGSKA (reference sequence). The CDR3, as DNA: TGCAGTGCCATCCGGCAGGGGGCGAGAACTAATGAAAAACTGTTTTTT. It encodes CSAIRQGARTNEKLFF.

In its sample, this clonotype was seen many times. The chain carries TRBV7-2 and TRBJ1-2, with D unresolved. Trimming pared 6 bases from V and 3 bases from J, leaving 11 bases between. The CDR3 is made up of 13 amino acids. CDR1 and CDR2 from the germline V gene are SGHTA and FQGNSA. The CDR3 DNA sequence: TGTGCCAGCAGTTTTGACGGCGACTATGGCTACACCTTC. It is translated as CASSFDGDYGYTF.

The chain employs TRBV24-1 and TRBJ1-5; D is unclear. This CDR3 spans 12 amino acids. Germline CDR1 is KGHDR and CDR2 is SFDVKD. The V end was cut by 5 bases, the J end by 9 bases, with 10 bases between. The CDR3 loop is CATSALGLPQHF. CDR3 in DNA: TGTGCCACCAGTGCCCTCGGCCTGCCCCAGCATTTT.

In the case of this clonotype: Possible read error: a much larger clone is one base away. The chain joins TRBV7-8 to TRBJ1-2, with unresolved D. This CDR3 is built from 15 residues. Germline CDR1 is SGHVS and CDR2 is FQNEAQ. V lost 5 bases to trimming and J lost 10 bases, with 23 bases between them. Written as DNA, the CDR3 is TGTGCCAGCAGCCCACAACGGGGAGGAGGAGCTGACTACACCTTC. It is translated as CASSPQRGGGADYTF.

J is TRBJ1-1 and V is TRBV9; D gene ambiguous. CDR1 SGDLS and CDR2 YYNGEE come from the germline V gene. Trimming stripped 1 base from V and 3 bases from J, with 13 bases between. This CDR3 has 15 amino acids. The CDR3 DNA sequence: TGTGCCAGCAGCGTATCCCCCAGGTCGGACACTGAAGCTTTCTTT. Translated, it gives CASSVSPRSDTEAFF.

This clonotype was picked up a small number of times. The chain recombines TRBV7-9 with TRBJ1-6, with TRBD1 matching 11 bases. The germline V gene has CDR1 SEHNR and CDR2 FQNEAQ (reference sequence). The CDR3 consists of 16 residues. Losses at the gene ends were 6 bases for V and 8 bases for J; bases not matched to a gene: 9. CDR3: CASRSGTGGWDSPLHF. For the CDR3, the DNA is TGTGCCAGCAGGTCCGGGACAGGGGGATGGGATTCACCCCTCCACTTT. The complete variable domain, with remaining parts taken from reference TRBV7-9 and TRBJ1-6, reads DTGVSQNPRHKITKRGQNVTFRCDPISEHNRLYWYRQTLGQGPEFLTYFQNEAQLEKSRLLSDRFSAERPKGSFSTLEIQRTEQGDSAMYLCASRSGTGGWDSPLHFGNGTRLTVT.

The chain carries TRBV2 and TRBJ1-4, with D maybe TRBD1 (5 bases). This CDR3 is built from 15 residues. Trimming removed 4 bases at V and 7 bases at J, with 16 bases between. Germline CDR1 SNHLY, CDR2 FYNNEI. In nucleotides, the CDR3 is TGTGCCAGCAGTGTGTGGGGCAGAGACACTGAAAAACTGTTTTTT. Its translation is CASSVWGRDTEKLFF.

This sequence joins TRBV19 and TRBJ2-6; the D is unclear. V lost 4 bases, J lost 0 bases, and 10 bases lay in between. This CDR3 has 16 residues. The V gene's germline CDR1 is LNHDA and CDR2 SQIVND (reference sequence). CDR3 sequence reads: CASSTRLISGANVLTF. CDR3 in DNA: TGTGCCAGTAGTACCAGACTCATCTCTGGGGCCAACGTCCTGACTTTC.

This clonotype occurred a few times. The V gene is TRBV7-9, the J gene TRBJ1-3, with TRBD1 matching over 8 bases. CDR1 is SEHNR and CDR2 is FQNEAQ in the germline V gene (reference sequence). The CDR3 is made up of 17 amino acids. The V gene end was trimmed by 4 bases and the J gene end by 0 bases; junction bases not matched to a gene: 8. Here the CDR3 reads CASSYGQGWGSGNTIYF. For the CDR3, the DNA is TGTGCCAGCAGCTACGGACAGGGTTGGGGCTCTGGAAACACCATATATTTT.

The V gene is TRBV25-1, the J gene TRBJ1-4; D is undetermined. The V and J ends lost 11 bases and 7 bases respectively, with 20 bases between them. CDR3 length equals 14 residues. Per the germline V gene, CDR1 is MGHDK and CDR2 is SYGVNS. The CDR3 region is CAWNQWATGEKLFF. For the CDR3, the DNA is TGTGCCTGGAATCAATGGGCCACGGGTGAAAAACTGTTTTTT.